The 17 T cell receptor beta chains in this list originate from one sample, sequenced in a study of T cells in Graves' hyperthyroidism and ophthalmopathy. The CDR3 regions of TCR beta were amplified from RNA transcripts. With the HTBI primer set, the TCR CDR3 went through a first round of RT-PCR. TCRdb independently ran MiXCR on the multiplex PCR reads; one entry per CDR3 protein. The data hold about 96,000 distinct CDR3 sequences, with 51% observed a single time. Sequences were obtained from blood. All receptors derive from a woman in her thirties or forties with Graves' hyperthyroidism.

Points on this clonotype: The CDR3 ends on some other residue instead of the conserved phenylalanine or tryptophan, so this is likely a read error. The genes are TRBV20-1 and TRBJ1-5; a weak D match, TRBD1 (6 bases). The CDR3 sequence is 13 residues long. Trimming cost V 6 bases and J 7 bases, with 16 bases left between them. Germline V gene sequence: CDR1 DFQATT, CDR2 SNEGSKA (reference sequence). The CDR3 here is CSALSKGGQPQHL. CDR3 DNA: TGCAGTGCCCTAAGCAAGGGGGGACAGCCCCAGCATCTT.

The chain couples TRBV15 to TRBJ2-5, with D unclear. V lost 3 bases, J lost 2 bases, and 7 bases lay in between. CDR1 is LNHNV, CDR2 YYDKDF, per germline (reference sequence). The length of the CDR3 is 13 residues. The CDR3 coding sequence is TGTGCCACCAGCAGCCAGCGTCAAGAGACCCAGTACTTC. It yields the protein CATSSQRQETQYF.

Remarks on this clonotype: The CDR3 carries no conserved terminal phenylalanine or tryptophan, so it likely arises from a read error. The limits of the CDR3 on the DNA are not certain, so only TCRdb's listed CDR3 is given. V and J are TRBV5-1 and TRBJ2-2; the table's TRBD1 call for D was not verified on the DNA. Germline CDR1 and CDR2: SGHRS and YFSETQ. The CDR3 is 18 residues long, ends included. This chain's CDR3 is CASSAGRGDVASTGEPFV.

This clonotype was recorded only once. The CDR3 region has the DNA TGCGCCAGCAGCTTGGTTCGGACAGACACCGGGGATAGGAGGGAGACCCAGTACTTC. Amino acids: CASSLVRTDTGDRRETQYF. The chain joins TRBV5-1 to TRBJ2-5; a weak D match, TRBD1 (6 bases). Trimming left V 0 bases short and J 5 bases short, with 26 bases between. Germline values: CDR1 SGHRS, CDR2 YFSETQ. The CDR3 is made up of 19 amino acids.

This clonotype has just one count. The CDR3 here is CASSLMLGSGANVLTF. The CDR3 DNA sequence: TGTGCCAGCAGTCTTATGTTGGGCTCTGGGGCCAACGTCCTGACTTTC. This rearrangement joins TRBV7-2 to TRBJ2-6; D gene unclear. The CDR3 covers 16 residues. The germline V and J ends were trimmed by 6 bases and 0 bases, with 12 bases remaining between them. Per the germline V gene, CDR1 is SGHTA and CDR2 is FQGNSA.

The chain uses TRBV29-1 and TRBJ2-7, with 7 bases lining up with TRBD1. The CDR3 runs to 12 residues. CDR1 is SQVTM, CDR2 ANQGSEA, per germline. V gave up 8 bases and J gave up 7 bases; unmatched junction bases: 11. In nucleotides, the CDR3 is TGCAGCTTTACAGGGGCGGCCGGGGAGCAGTACTTC. This codes for CSFTGAAGEQYF.

This sequence joins TRBV9 and TRBJ1-6; D is uncertain. Germline assignment: CDR1 SGDLS and CDR2 YYNGEE. Trimming removed 4 bases from V and 8 bases from J, with 16 bases in between. The CDR3 sequence is 15 residues long. The CDR3 sequence: CASSNWAVRDSPLHF. The CDR3 DNA reads as TGTGCCAGCAGCAACTGGGCGGTTAGAGATTCACCCCTCCACTTT.

In regard to this clonotype: A read error may be the cause here, since a much bigger clone is one base away. The chain couples TRBV5-1 to TRBJ1-1, with D possibly TRBD1 on 5 matching bases. This CDR3 has 14 amino acids. The V end was cut by 3 bases, the J end by 3 bases, with 12 bases between. CDR1 and CDR2 (germline): SGHRS, YFSETQ. In DNA form, the CDR3 reads TGCGCCAGCAGCTCAAACCCAGGGTACACTGAAGCTTTCTTT. It yields the protein CASSSNPGYTEAFF.

The rearrangement links TRBV10-3 to TRBJ1-6; 11 bases agree with TRBD1. V lost 8 bases, J lost 9 bases, and 3 bases stayed unmatched. The CDR3 has 13 amino acids. In germline, CDR1 is ENHRY, CDR2 SYGVKD. DNA of the CDR3: TGTGCCATCGCCGGACAGGGGGCTTCACCCCTCCACTTT. Translating it yields CAIAGQGASPLHF.

The chain recombines TRBV20-1 with TRBJ2-6, with no clear D. The germline V gene encodes CDR1 DFQATT and CDR2 SNEGSKA (reference sequence). The CDR3 runs to 14 residues. V was cut by 3 bases and J by 4 bases, with 10 bases left in between. This CDR3 is CSASGEEGANVLTF. CDR3 in DNA: TGCAGTGCTAGCGGTGAGGAAGGGGCCAACGTCCTGACTTTC.

The chain uses TRBV7-6 and TRBJ1-3; 7 bases fit TRBD1. The V and J ends lost 1 base and 0 bases, in that order; junction bases with no gene match: 3. This CDR3 contains 16 residues. The germline V gene encodes CDR1 SGHVS and CDR2 FNYEAQ. CDR3 residues: CASSLEPGGSGNTIYF. The CDR3 DNA reads TGTGCCAGCAGCTTAGAGCCAGGGGGCTCTGGAAACACCATATATTTT.

V and J are TRBV5-1 and TRBJ1-1; 9 nucleotides agree with TRBD1. Germline-derived CDR1 and CDR2 are SGHRS and YFSETQ. The CDR3 covers 12 residues. V shed 5 bases, J shed 8 bases, and the junction held 4 bases outside the gene matches. In nucleotides, the CDR3 is TGCGCCAGCAGTTCACAGGGGGCGGAAGCTTTCTTT. It encodes CASSSQGAEAFF.

This clonotype was seen many times. V is TRBV7-8 and J is TRBJ2-5; perhaps D is TRBD1 or TRBD2 (6 bases each). V lost 1 base and J lost 4, with 13 bases in between. Germline CDR1 SGHVS, CDR2 FQNEAQ. The CDR3 runs to 15 residues. The CDR3 loop is CASSLDTGGGETQYF. DNA of the CDR3: TGTGCCAGCAGCTTAGATACAGGAGGGGGAGAGACCCAGTACTTC.

This clonotype showed up many times. This rearrangement joins TRBV9 to TRBJ2-2; 11 bases agree with TRBD2. The CDR3 totals 16 residues. V shed 2 bases, J shed 3 bases, and the junction held 3 bases outside the gene matches. Germline values: CDR1 SGDLS, CDR2 YYNGEE. The CDR3 is CASSVLAGGYTGELFF. DNA for the CDR3: TGTGCCAGCAGCGTGCTAGCGGGAGGCTACACCGGGGAGCTGTTTTTT.

V is TRBV10-3 and J is TRBJ1-3, with TRBD1 as a possible D gene (5 bases). Trimming left V 7 bases short and J 8 bases short, with 15 bases between. The CDR3 spans 13 residues. CDR1 is ENHRY, CDR2 SYGVKD, per germline. In nucleotides, the CDR3 is TGTGCCATCAAGTTGACAGATATGGACACCATATATTTT. As protein: CAIKLTDMDTIYF.

The rearrangement joins TRBV10-3 to TRBJ2-2, with 8 bases identical to TRBD1. J was trimmed by 1 base and V by 5 bases; bases with no gene match: 0. Germline CDR1 ENHRY, CDR2 SYGVKD. The CDR3 sequence is 14 residues long. CDR3 bases: TGTGCCATCAGTACAGGGGGGAACACCGGGGAGCTGTTTTTT. Its protein is CAISTGGNTGELFF.

In the case of this clonotype: It is unclear where the CDR3 begins or ends on the DNA, so no DNA is shown, and the CDR3 is as TCRdb lists it. This chain links TRBV10-3 with TRBJ2-7; TRBD2, the table's D call, was not compared with the DNA. CDR1 ENHRY and CDR2 SYGVKD come from the germline V gene. The CDR3 adds up to 15 amino acids, both ends counted. CDR3 sequence reads: CAVGPGASGHYERYF.